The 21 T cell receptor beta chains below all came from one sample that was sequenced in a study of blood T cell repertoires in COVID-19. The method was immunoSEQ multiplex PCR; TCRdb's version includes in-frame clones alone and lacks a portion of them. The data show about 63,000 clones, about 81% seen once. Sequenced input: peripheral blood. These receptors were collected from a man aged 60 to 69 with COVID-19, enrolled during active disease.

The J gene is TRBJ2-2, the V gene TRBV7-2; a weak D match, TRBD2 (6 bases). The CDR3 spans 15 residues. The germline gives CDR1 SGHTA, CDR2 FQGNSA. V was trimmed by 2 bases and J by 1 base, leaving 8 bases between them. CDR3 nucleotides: TGTGCCAGCAGCTTAAGACTAGGGAACACCGGGGAGCTGTTTTTT. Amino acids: CASSLRLGNTGELFF.

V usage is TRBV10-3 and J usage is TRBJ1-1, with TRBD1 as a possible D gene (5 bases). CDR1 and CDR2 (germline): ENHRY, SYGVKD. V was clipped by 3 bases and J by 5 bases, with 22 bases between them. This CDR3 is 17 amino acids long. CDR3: CAISDPVPSGKGTEAFF. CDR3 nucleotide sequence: TGTGCCATCAGTGACCCAGTTCCGTCAGGGAAGGGGACTGAAGCTTTCTTT.

CDR3: CASSLPGPGNTIYF. CDR3 bases: TGTGCCAGCAGCTTACCAGGGCCTGGAAACACCATATATTTT. The chain recombines TRBV7-3 with TRBJ1-3, with D perhaps matching TRBD1 (5 bases). From germline, CDR1 is SGHTA and CDR2 FQGTGA. The CDR3 loop spans 14 amino acids. The germline V and J ends were trimmed by 2 bases and 2 bases, with 7 bases remaining between them.

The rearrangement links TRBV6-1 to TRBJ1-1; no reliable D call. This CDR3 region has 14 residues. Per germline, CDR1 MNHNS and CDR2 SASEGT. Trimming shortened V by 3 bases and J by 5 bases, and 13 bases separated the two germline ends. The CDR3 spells CASSDQAGGTEAFF. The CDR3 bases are TGTGCCAGCAGTGACCAGGCGGGAGGGACTGAAGCTTTCTTT.

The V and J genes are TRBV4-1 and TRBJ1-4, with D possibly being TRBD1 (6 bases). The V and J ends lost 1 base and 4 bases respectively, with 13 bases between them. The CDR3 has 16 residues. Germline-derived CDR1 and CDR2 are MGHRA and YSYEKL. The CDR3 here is CASSQVRGQINEKLFF. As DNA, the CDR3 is TGCGCCAGCAGCCAAGTTCGTGGACAGATTAATGAAAAACTGTTTTTT.

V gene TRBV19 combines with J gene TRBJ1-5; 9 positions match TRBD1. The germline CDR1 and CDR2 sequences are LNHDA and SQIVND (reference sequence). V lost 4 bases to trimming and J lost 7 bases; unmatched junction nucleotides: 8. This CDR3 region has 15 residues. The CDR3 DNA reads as TGTGCCAGTAGTAGCGACAGGGGGTCAAACCAGCCCCAGCATTTT. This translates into CASSSDRGSNQPQHF.

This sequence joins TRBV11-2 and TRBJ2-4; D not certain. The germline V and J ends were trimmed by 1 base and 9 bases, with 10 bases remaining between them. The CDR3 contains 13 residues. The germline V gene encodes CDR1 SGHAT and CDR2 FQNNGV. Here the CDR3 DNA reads TGTGCCAGCAGCTTAGGGAGTGAAGGCATTCAGTACTTC. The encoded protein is CASSLGSEGIQYF.

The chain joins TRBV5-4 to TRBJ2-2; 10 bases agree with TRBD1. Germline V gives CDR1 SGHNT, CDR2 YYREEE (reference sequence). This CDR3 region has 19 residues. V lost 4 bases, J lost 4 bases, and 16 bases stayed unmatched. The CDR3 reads CASSRTGQGVFGSTGELFF. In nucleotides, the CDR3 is TGTGCCAGCAGCCGGACCGGACAGGGGGTATTTGGGAGCACCGGGGAGCTGTTTTTT.

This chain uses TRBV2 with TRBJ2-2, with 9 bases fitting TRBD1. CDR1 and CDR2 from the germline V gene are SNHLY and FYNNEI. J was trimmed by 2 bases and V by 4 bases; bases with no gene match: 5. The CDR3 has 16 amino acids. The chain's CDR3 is CASSGPGQGNTGELFF. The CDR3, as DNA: TGTGCCAGCAGTGGCCCGGGACAGGGTAACACCGGGGAGCTGTTTTTT.

As DNA, the CDR3 is TGTGCCAGCAGTGGACAGGCGAACACTGAAGCTTTCTTT. Protein sequence: CASSGQANTEAFF. The chain couples TRBV2 to TRBJ1-1, with D maybe TRBD1 (6 bases). The V end lost 4 bases, the J end lost 1 base, and 7 bases lay between the germline ends. Germline V CDR1 and CDR2: SNHLY, FYNNEI. The CDR3 consists of 13 residues.

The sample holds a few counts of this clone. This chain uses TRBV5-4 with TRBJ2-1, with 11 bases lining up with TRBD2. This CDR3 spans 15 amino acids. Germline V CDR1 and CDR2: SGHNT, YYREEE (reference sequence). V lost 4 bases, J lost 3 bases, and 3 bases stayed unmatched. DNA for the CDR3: TGTGCCAGCAGCGCGGGACTAGCGGTCTACAATGAGCAGTTCTTC. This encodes CASSAGLAVYNEQFF.

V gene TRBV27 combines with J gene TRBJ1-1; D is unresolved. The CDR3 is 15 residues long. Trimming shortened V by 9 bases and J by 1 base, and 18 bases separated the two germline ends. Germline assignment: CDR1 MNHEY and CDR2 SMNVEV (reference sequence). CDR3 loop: CASNGRGRANTEAFF. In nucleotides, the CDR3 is TGTGCCAGTAACGGGAGAGGTAGGGCGAACACTGAAGCTTTCTTT.

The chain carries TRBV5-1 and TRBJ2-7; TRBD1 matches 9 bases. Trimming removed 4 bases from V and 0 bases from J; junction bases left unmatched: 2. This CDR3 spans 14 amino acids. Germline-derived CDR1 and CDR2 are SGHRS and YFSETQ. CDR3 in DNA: TGCGCCAGCAGCATGACAGGGGGCTCCTACGAGCAGTACTTC. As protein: CASSMTGGSYEQYF.

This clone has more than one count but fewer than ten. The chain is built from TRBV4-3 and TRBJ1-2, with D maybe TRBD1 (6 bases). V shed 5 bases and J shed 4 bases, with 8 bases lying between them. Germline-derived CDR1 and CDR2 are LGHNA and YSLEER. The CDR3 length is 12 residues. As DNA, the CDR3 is TGCGCCAGCAGCGGGGGCGCCTATGGCTACACCTTC. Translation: CASSGGAYGYTF.

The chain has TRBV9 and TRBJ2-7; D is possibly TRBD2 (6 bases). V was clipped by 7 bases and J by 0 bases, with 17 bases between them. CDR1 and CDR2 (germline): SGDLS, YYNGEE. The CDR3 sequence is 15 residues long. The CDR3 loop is CASSGGAAGSYEQYF. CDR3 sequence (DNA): TGTGCCAGCTCCGGCGGGGCAGCGGGCTCCTACGAGCAGTACTTC.

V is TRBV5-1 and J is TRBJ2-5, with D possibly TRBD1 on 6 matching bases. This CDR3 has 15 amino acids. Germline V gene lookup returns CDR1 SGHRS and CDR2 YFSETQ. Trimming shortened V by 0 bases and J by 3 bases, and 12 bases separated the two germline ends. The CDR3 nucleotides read TGCGCCAGCAGCTTGGAGAGGGCAGGGGAAGAGACCCAGTACTTC. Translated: CASSLERAGEETQYF. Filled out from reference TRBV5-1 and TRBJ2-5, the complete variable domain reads KAGVTQTPRYLIKTRGQQVTLSCSPISGHRSVSWYQQTPGQGLQFLFEYFSETQRNKGNFPGRFSGRQFSNSRSEMNVSTLELGDSALYLCASSLERAGEETQYFGPGTRLLVL.

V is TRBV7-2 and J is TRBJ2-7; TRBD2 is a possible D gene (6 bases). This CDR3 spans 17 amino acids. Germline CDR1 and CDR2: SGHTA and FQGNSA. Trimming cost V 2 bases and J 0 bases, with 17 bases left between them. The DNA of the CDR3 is TGTGCCAGCAGCTTAACGGGAGCCCCCTCGAGCTCCTACGAGCAGTACTTC. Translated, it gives CASSLTGAPSSSYEQYF.

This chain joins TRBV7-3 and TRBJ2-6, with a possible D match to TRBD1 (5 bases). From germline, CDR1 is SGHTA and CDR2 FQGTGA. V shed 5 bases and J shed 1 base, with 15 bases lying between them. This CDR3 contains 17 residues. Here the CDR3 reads CASSPPDRLSGANVLTF. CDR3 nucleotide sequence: TGTGCCAGCAGCCCCCCAGACAGATTATCTGGGGCCAACGTCCTGACTTTC.

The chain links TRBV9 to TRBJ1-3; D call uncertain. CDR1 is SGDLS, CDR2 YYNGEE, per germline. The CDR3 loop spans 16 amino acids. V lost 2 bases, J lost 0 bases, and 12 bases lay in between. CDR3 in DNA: TGTGCCAGCAGCGTGGAGACGGCCTACTCTGGAAACACCATATATTTT. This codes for CASSVETAYSGNTIYF.

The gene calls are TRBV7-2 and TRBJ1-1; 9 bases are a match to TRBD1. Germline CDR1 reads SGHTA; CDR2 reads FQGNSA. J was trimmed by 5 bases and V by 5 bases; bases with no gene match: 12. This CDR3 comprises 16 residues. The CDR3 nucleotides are TGTGCCAGCAGCCGGGGTGCGCCGGGACAGGGAACTGAAGCTTTCTTT. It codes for CASSRGAPGQGTEAFF.

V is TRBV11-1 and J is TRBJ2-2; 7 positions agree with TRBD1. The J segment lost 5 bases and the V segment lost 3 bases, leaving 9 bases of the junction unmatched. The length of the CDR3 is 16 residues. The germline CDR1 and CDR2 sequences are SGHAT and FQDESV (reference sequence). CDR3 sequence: CASSLSRDSQTGELFF. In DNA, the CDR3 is TGTGCCAGCAGCTTGAGCCGGGACAGCCAAACCGGGGAGCTGTTTTTT.